This T cell receptor beta chain was recovered during a study of blood T cell repertoires in COVID-19. Study-level information: The United States, Italy and Spain provided the acute and convalescent COVID-19 samples. T cells, B-cell-depleted T cells, or PBMCs provided the cDNA or gDNA that served as material.

Trimming stripped 0 bases from V and 4 bases from J, with 21 bases between. This CDR3 has 19 residues. CDR1 is WNHNN, CDR2 SYGVQD, per germline (reference sequence). Source study methods: Estimation of nucleated cell counts was performed using reference gene primer amplification. Only in-frame clones appear in the TCRdb table, and some are missing; sequencing was by immunoSEQ multiplex PCR. Clone size and V and J calls were adopted from that table, with D and trimming inferred from the DNA. The sample consists of around 130,000 clones, about four fifths of them appearing once. The chain has TRBV10-1 and TRBJ1-4; tentative D call: TRBD1 (5 bases). The sample comprised peripheral blood. The TCR was taken from a human donor in a cohort sampled during active COVID-19. CDR3 loop: CASSESSGRDSKINEKLFF. CDR3 nucleotides: TGCGCCAGCAGTGAGTCCTCCGGGAGGGACTCCAAAATTAATGAAAAACTGTTTTTT.